These 24 T cell receptor beta chains came from one sample sequenced in a study of blood T cell repertoires in COVID-19. Produced via immunoSEQ multiplex PCR; TCRdb's table is partial and in-frame only. This table holds around 62,000 clones, about 88% found once. Specimen: peripheral blood. The receptors come from an older woman with COVID-19, enrolled during active disease.

The chain recombines TRBV10-3 with TRBJ1-3; 9 nucleotides align to TRBD1. There are 17 residues in the CDR3. Germline assignment: CDR1 ENHRY and CDR2 SYGVKD. With V trimmed by 3 bases and J by 4 bases, 10 bases remained unmatched. The CDR3 nucleotides read TGTGCCATCAGTGACCCTCACCGGGACAGGGTAGGAAACACCATATATTTT. Translation: CAISDPHRDRVGNTIYF.

The chain is built from TRBV4-1 and TRBJ1-5; TRBD1 might be the D (5 bases). CDR1 MGHRA and CDR2 YSYEKL come from the germline V gene. This CDR3 contains 15 residues. Trimming cost V 3 bases and J 0 bases, with 9 bases left between them. DNA for the CDR3: TGCGCCAGCAGCCACCAAGGGGATAGCAATCAGCCCCAGCATTTT. This gives the protein CASSHQGDSNQPQHF.

The V call is TRBV28, the J call TRBJ1-3, with a tentative D call TRBD1 (5 bases). CDR1 is MDHEN, CDR2 SYDVKM, per germline. Trimming pared 6 bases from V and 2 bases from J, leaving 11 bases between. The CDR3 consists of 14 residues. CDR3: CASRDQTAGNTIYF. In DNA form, the CDR3 reads TGTGCCAGCAGGGACCAGACAGCTGGAAACACCATATATTTT.

V gene TRBV2 combines with J gene TRBJ2-1; the match to TRBD2 covers 10 bases. CDR1 is SNHLY, CDR2 FYNNEI, per germline. V lost 8 bases and J lost 4; bases outside the gene matches: 8. The CDR3 has 15 residues. The CDR3 spells CASLAGLAAYNEQFF. CDR3 DNA: TGTGCCAGCCTGGCTGGACTAGCGGCATACAATGAGCAGTTCTTC.

The rearrangement uses TRBV6-2 or TRBV6-3 and TRBJ2-1, with D unclear. The CDR3 is 13 amino acids. CDR1 is MNHEY, CDR2 SVGEGT, per germline. V lost 2 bases, J lost 5 bases, and 7 bases lay in between. The CDR3 nucleotides read TGTGCCAGCAGTTACGGCCAGAACAATGAGCAGTTCTTC. It yields the protein CASSYGQNNEQFF.

The chain combines TRBV19 with TRBJ1-1; the D gene is possibly TRBD1 (6 bases). Trimming took 5 bases from V and 4 from J, leaving 17 bases between them. Germline CDR1 and CDR2: LNHDA and SQIVND (reference sequence). The CDR3 contains 15 residues. CDR3 DNA: TGTGCCAGTAGTCTTGAGCCTCAGGGGAGCACTGAAGCTTTCTTT. Protein sequence: CASSLEPQGSTEAFF.

V is TRBV4-1 and J is TRBJ1-6, with 7 bases fitting TRBD1. CDR1 is MGHRA, CDR2 YSYEKL, per germline. CDR3 length equals 16 residues. The J segment lost 8 bases and the V segment lost 3 bases, leaving 10 bases of the junction unmatched. This CDR3 reads CASSQGLQGTYSPLHF. The CDR3 DNA reads TGCGCCAGCAGCCAGGGTTTACAGGGGACTTATTCACCCCTCCACTTT.

V gene TRBV4-3 combines with J gene TRBJ1-2; perhaps TRBD1 as D (6 bases). Germline CDR1 reads LGHNA; CDR2 reads YSLEER. V was shortened by 0 bases and J by 3 bases, with 14 bases between the two germline ends. The CDR3 spans 16 residues. The DNA for the CDR3 is TGCGCCAGCAGCCAAGATTCGCAGGGGAACTACTATGGCTACACCTTC. It yields the protein CASSQDSQGNYYGYTF.

The chain couples TRBV6-2 or TRBV6-3 to TRBJ2-3; D is uncertain. CDR3 length: 12 amino acids. Germline values: CDR1 MNHEY, CDR2 SVGEGT. V lost 6 bases, J lost 5 bases, and 9 bases lay in between. CDR3 loop: CASSPTEDTQYF. The CDR3 DNA reads as TGTGCCAGCAGCCCCACTGAAGATACGCAGTATTTT.

The V gene is TRBV27, the J gene TRBJ1-5; D remains ambiguous. The V end was cut by 6 bases, the J end by 4 bases, with 7 bases between. The CDR3 length is 12 residues. The germline gives CDR1 MNHEY, CDR2 SMNVEV (reference sequence). The CDR3 region is CASSRLNQPQHF. In nucleotides, the CDR3 is TGTGCCAGCAGCCGTCTGAATCAGCCCCAGCATTTT.

The rearrangement uses TRBV5-4 and TRBJ2-7; no firm D call. This CDR3 has 11 amino acids. Germline lookup yields CDR1 SGHNT and CDR2 YYREEE (reference sequence). V was trimmed by 4 bases and J by 6 bases, leaving 8 bases between them. The CDR3 reads CASSGQTEQYF. For the CDR3, the DNA is TGTGCCAGCAGCGGCCAAACCGAGCAGTACTTC.

This clone was found once. The chain recombines TRBV6-1 with TRBJ2-1; no reliable D call. The CDR3 runs 13 residues. V lost 3 bases, J lost 7 bases, and 10 bases lay in between. Germline V gives CDR1 MNHNS, CDR2 SASEGT. CDR3 sequence (DNA): TGTGCCAGCAGTGACCCCCCGGGTAATGAGCAGTTCTTC. The encoded protein is CASSDPPGNEQFF.

This clone has only one observation. V is TRBV10-3 and J is TRBJ2-1, with TRBD2 matching over 9 bases. Germline V gives CDR1 ENHRY, CDR2 SYGVKD. Trimming at V came to 7 bases and at J to 4 bases, leaving 5 bases not matched to a gene. The CDR3 contains 14 residues. Here the CDR3 DNA reads TGTGCCATCATGGGCCTAGCGGGGTACAATGAGCAGTTCTTC. It encodes CAIMGLAGYNEQFF.

The chain uses TRBV12-3 or TRBV12-4 and TRBJ2-1; D call uncertain. Trimming cost V 6 bases and J 9 bases, with 12 bases left between them. The CDR3 is 12 residues long. DNA of the CDR3: TGTGCCAGCAGCCTAGTTAGAGGTGAGCAGTTCTTC. Translated, it gives CASSLVRGEQFF.

V is TRBV3-1 (or the pseudogene TRBV3-2) and J is TRBJ2-2; no clear D gene. Deletions cut 1 base from V and 6 bases from J, with 6 bases between. The CDR3 sequence is 13 residues long. Germline V gene data show CDR1 as LGHDT and CDR2 as YNNKEL (reference sequence). In nucleotides, the CDR3 is TGTGCCAGCAGCCAAGTCGGTTCCGGGGAGCTGTTTTTT. Translated: CASSQVGSGELFF.

The rearrangement joins TRBV6-5 to TRBJ2-7; D uncertain. Germline V gene data show CDR1 as MNHEY and CDR2 as SVGAGI. The CDR3 length is 11 residues. V lost 6 bases, J lost 1 base, and 4 bases lay in between. This CDR3 is CASSQSYEQYF. CDR3 bases: TGTGCCAGCAGCCAGTCCTACGAGCAGTACTTC.

J is TRBJ2-3 and V is TRBV5-1; no firm D call. CDR3 size: 14 residues. Germline CDR1 is SGHRS and CDR2 is YFSETQ. V was pared by 7 bases and J by 0 bases, with 12 bases between. The CDR3 reads CASLTEPSTDTQYF. The CDR3, as DNA: TGCGCCAGCTTAACAGAGCCTAGCACAGATACGCAGTATTTT.

The chain uses TRBV19 and TRBJ1-2; D unclear. The germline CDR1 and CDR2 sequences are LNHDA and SQIVND (reference sequence). There are 14 residues in the CDR3. The germline V and J ends were trimmed by 6 bases and 7 bases, with 18 bases remaining between them. Here the CDR3 reads CASSASGFPFGYTF. As DNA, the CDR3 is TGTGCCAGTAGCGCATCCGGGTTCCCCTTTGGCTACACCTTC. Using reference TRBV19 and TRBJ1-2 for the parts outside the CDR3, the full variable domain is DGGITQSPKYLFRKEGQNVTLSCEQNLNHDAMYWYRQDPGQGLRLIYYSQIVNDFQKGDIAEGYSVSREKKESFPLTVTSAQKNPTAFYLCASSASGFPFGYTFGSGTRLTVV.

The sample holds one count of this clone. This sequence joins TRBV11-3 and TRBJ2-1, with 10 bases that match TRBD2. The CDR3 has 16 residues. Germline CDR1 reads SGHNT; CDR2 reads YENEEA. The J segment lost 4 bases and the V segment lost 4 bases, leaving 7 bases of the junction unmatched. CDR3 loop: CASSSASGSSYNEQFF. The CDR3 region has the DNA TGTGCCAGCAGCTCAGCTAGCGGGAGTTCGTACAATGAGCAGTTCTTC. Using reference TRBV11-3 and TRBJ2-1 for the parts outside the CDR3, the full variable domain is EAGVVQSPRYKIIEKKQPVAFWCNPISGHNTLYWYLQNLGQGPELLIRYENEEAVDDSQLPKDRFSAERLKGVDSTLKIQPAELGDSAVYLCASSSASGSSYNEQFFGPGTRLTVL.

This chain uses TRBV14 with TRBJ2-5, with 9 nucleotides matching TRBD2. Germline CDR1 reads SGHDN; CDR2 reads FVKESK. Trimming at V came to 4 bases and at J to 4 bases, leaving 4 bases not matched to a gene. The CDR3 runs to 14 residues. Written as DNA, the CDR3 is TGTGCCAGCAGCCTTCTGACTAGCGGAGAGACCCAGTACTTC. Translating it yields CASSLLTSGETQYF.

This chain joins TRBV5-1 and TRBJ2-2; D possibly corresponds to TRBD1 (6 bases). The CDR3 loop spans 16 amino acids. V gave up 4 bases and J gave up 5 bases, with 18 bases separating them. The germline V gene encodes CDR1 SGHRS and CDR2 YFSETQ. The CDR3 nucleotides are TGCGCCAGCAGCCCTATCCCGGGACACCAGACCGGGGAGCTGTTTTTT. As protein: CASSPIPGHQTGELFF.

In its sample, this clone was seen once. In DNA, the CDR3 is TGTGCCAGCAGCGTGGGAGGGCGCTACACCTTC. Protein sequence: CASSVGGRYTF. This chain connects TRBV9 to TRBJ1-2, with D hard to call. This CDR3 is built from 11 residues. Per germline, CDR1 SGDLS and CDR2 YYNGEE. The germline V and J ends were trimmed by 2 bases and 9 bases, with 8 bases remaining between them. The full variable domain, its missing parts supplied by reference TRBV9 and TRBJ1-2, is DSGVTQTPKHLITATGQRVTLRCSPRSGDLSVYWYQQSLDQGLQFLIQYYNGEERAKGNILERFSAQQFPDLHSELNLSSLELGDSALYFCASSVGGRYTFGSGTRLTVV.

The gene calls are TRBV7-2 and TRBJ2-2; TRBD2 is a possible D gene (7 bases). Looked up from germline, CDR1 is SGHTA and CDR2 is FQGNSA. V gave up 1 base and J gave up 4 bases, with 16 bases separating them. This CDR3 comprises 17 residues. CDR3 residues: CASSLGTVAGATGELFF. CDR3 sequence (DNA): TGTGCCAGCAGCTTAGGGACGGTGGCGGGGGCCACCGGGGAGCTGTTTTTT.

J is TRBJ2-3 and V is TRBV27; D gene uncertain. V lost 4 bases, J lost 0 bases, and 5 bases lay in between. CDR3 length equals 13 residues. Germline lookup yields CDR1 MNHEY and CDR2 SMNVEV (reference sequence). The CDR3 here is CASSYTSTDTQYF. CDR3 in DNA: TGTGCCAGCAGTTATACAAGCACAGATACGCAGTATTTT.